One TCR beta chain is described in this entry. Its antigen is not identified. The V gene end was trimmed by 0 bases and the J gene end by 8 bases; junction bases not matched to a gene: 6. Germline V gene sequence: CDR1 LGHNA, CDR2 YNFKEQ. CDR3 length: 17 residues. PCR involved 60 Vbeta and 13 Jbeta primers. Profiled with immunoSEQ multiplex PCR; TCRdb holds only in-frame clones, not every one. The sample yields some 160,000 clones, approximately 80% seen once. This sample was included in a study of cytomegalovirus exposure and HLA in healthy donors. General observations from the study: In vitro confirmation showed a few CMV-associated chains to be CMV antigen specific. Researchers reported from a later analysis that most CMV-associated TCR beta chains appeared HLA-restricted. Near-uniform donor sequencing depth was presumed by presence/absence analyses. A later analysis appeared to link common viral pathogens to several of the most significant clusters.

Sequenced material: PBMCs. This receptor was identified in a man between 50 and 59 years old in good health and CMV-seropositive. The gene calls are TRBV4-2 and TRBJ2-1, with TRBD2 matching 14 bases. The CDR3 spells CASSQDLPGLAGDEQFF. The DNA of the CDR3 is TGTGCCAGCAGCCAAGATCTCCCGGGACTAGCGGGGGATGAGCAGTTCTTC.